This T cell receptor beta chain was profiled in a study of post-analysis software for immune sequencing data. Study results and caveats: Five TRBV segments, TRBV5-6, TRBV5-1 and TRBV20-1 among them, were found more frequent in patients than controls. By F measure, strong co-clustering occurred among samples prepared in the same batch. Relative to controls, patients with multiple sclerosis showed significantly lower normalized Chao1 diversity.

Germline V CDR1 and CDR2: DFQATT, SNEGSKA (reference sequence). The ends were cut back, 1 base at V and 3 bases at J, with 11 bases in the middle. There are 14 residues in the CDR3. Details on this clonotype: The target antigen is unknown.

The TCR beta cDNA libraries carried unique molecular identifiers. The T cell input of 1 to 10 million gave a few hundred thousand cDNA molecules. TCRdb ran MiXCR on the PCR reads and lists one entry per CDR3 protein. Among about 760,000 distinct CDR3 sequences, 30% were seen once, and the ten largest hold 0.56%. The chain combines TRBV20-1 with TRBJ2-3; D not resolved. The TCR was taken from a girl between 10 and 17 years old with multiple sclerosis. The sample comprised blood. Here the CDR3 reads CSARVPSGTDTQYF. Written as DNA, the CDR3 is TGCAGTGCTAGAGTTCCGTCGGGTACAGATACGCAGTATTTT.